The 15 T cell receptor beta chains in this list originate from one sample, sequenced in a study of cytomegalovirus exposure and HLA in healthy donors. Use of 60 Vbeta and 13 Jbeta primers characterized the PCR. Here immunoSEQ multiplex PCR was the method, and the copy in TCRdb shows in-frame clones only, minus some. The table shows around 130,000 clones, with about 61% occurring only once. The sample consisted of PBMCs. Receptors were obtained from a male donor in good health and CMV-seronegative.

In regard to this clone: One junction end disagrees with the germline gene, perhaps due to a read error. The gene calls are TRBV19 and TRBJ2-6; D may be TRBD1 (5 bases). Per germline, CDR1 LNHDA and CDR2 SQIVND (reference sequence). The CDR3 sequence is 16 residues long. The CDR3 reads CASSRRHNSGANVLTF. CDR3 sequence (DNA): TGTGCCAGTAGTAGACGGCACAACTCTGGGGCCAATGTCCTGACTTTC.

The genes are TRBV4-1 and TRBJ2-2; D perhaps matches TRBD1 (5 bases). The CDR3 loop spans 18 amino acids. Per germline, CDR1 MGHRA and CDR2 YSYEKL. Trimming cost V 1 base and J 3 bases, with 18 bases left between them. Here the CDR3 reads CASSQVSTGLADTGELFF. The CDR3 DNA sequence: TGCGCCAGCAGCCAAGTATCTACAGGATTGGCGGACACCGGGGAGCTGTTTTTT.

Note on this clone: Sequence at one end of the junction differs from germline and may be a read error. This sequence joins TRBV5-4 and TRBJ2-7; no definite D call. This CDR3 region has 15 residues. Germline assignment: CDR1 SGHNT and CDR2 YYREEE (reference sequence). The CDR3 is CASTVATASSHEQYF. The CDR3 nucleotides are TGTGCCAGCACCGTAGCCACGGCGAGCTCCCACGAGCAGTACTTC.

V usage is TRBV10-3 and J usage is TRBJ1-2; 9 bases align to TRBD1. This CDR3 has 18 amino acids. The V and J ends lost 2 bases and 8 bases, in that order; junction bases with no gene match: 18. CDR1 is ENHRY, CDR2 SYGVKD, per germline. This chain's CDR3 is CAISESRAGQGRLRGYTF. The CDR3 DNA sequence: TGTGCCATCAGTGAGAGTAGGGCCGGACAGGGGAGGTTAAGGGGCTACACCTTC.

The chain recombines TRBV2 with TRBJ2-2; 7 positions agree with TRBD1. Germline values: CDR1 SNHLY, CDR2 FYNNEI. V was clipped by 7 bases and J by 4 bases; unmatched bases: 9. CDR3 size: 15 residues. This CDR3 reads CASNDRDRGTGELFF. CDR3 DNA sequence: TGTGCCAGCAACGACAGGGACCGTGGCACCGGGGAGCTGTTTTTT.

This clone was seen more than once but under ten times. V and J are TRBV28 and TRBJ1-5; 9 bases map to TRBD1. The junction had 10 bases not matched to a gene; V was cut back by 4 bases and J by 6 bases. The CDR3 length is 16 residues. In germline, CDR1 is MDHEN, CDR2 SYDVKM. The CDR3 DNA reads as TGTGCCAGCAGTTCACAATGGACAGGGGATGGTCAGCCCCAGCATTTT. The encoded protein is CASSSQWTGDGQPQHF.

The chain employs TRBV5-1 and TRBJ1-1, with 10 bases aligning to TRBD1. V trimming: 3 bases; J trimming: 5 bases; junction bases outside the gene matches: 1. The CDR3 has 13 amino acids. Germline V CDR1 and CDR2: SGHRS, YFSETQ. The chain's CDR3 is CASSSGQGTEAFF. CDR3 DNA: TGCGCCAGCAGCTCGGGACAGGGGACTGAAGCTTTCTTT.

V gene TRBV5-6 combines with J gene TRBJ2-7; 11 positions agree with TRBD1. The V gene end was trimmed by 5 bases and the J gene end by 3 bases; junction bases not matched to a gene: 7. Germline values: CDR1 SGHDT, CDR2 YYEEEE. This CDR3 comprises 15 residues. This CDR3 is CASRYWGQGVYEQYF. CDR3 coding DNA: TGTGCCAGCAGGTATTGGGGACAGGGGGTCTACGAGCAGTACTTC. The variable domain in full, with the rest retrieved from reference TRBV5-6 and TRBJ2-7, is DAGVTQSPTHLIKTRGQQVTLRCSPKSGHDTVSWYQQALGQGPQFIFQYYEEEERQRGNFPDRFSGHQFPNYSSELNVNALLLGDSALYLCASRYWGQGVYEQYFGPGTRLTVT.

The chain couples TRBV7-2 to TRBJ2-7, with D possibly matching TRBD1 (6 bases). CDR1 is SGHTA and CDR2 is FQGNSA in the germline V gene. This CDR3 region has 14 residues. Trimming pared 0 bases from V and 2 bases from J, leaving 8 bases between. The CDR3 DNA sequence: TGTGCCAGCAGCTTAGCCCGGACAGCCTACGAGCAGTACTTC. It is translated as CASSLARTAYEQYF.

V and J are TRBV11-2 and TRBJ1-2; 11 bases are shared with TRBD1. V was pared by 3 bases and J by 5 bases, with 5 bases of the junction left unmatched. The germline V gene encodes CDR1 SGHAT and CDR2 FQNNGV. The CDR3 runs 15 residues. The CDR3 sequence is CASSFLGQGAYGYTF. The CDR3 DNA sequence: TGTGCCAGCAGCTTCCTCGGACAGGGGGCGTATGGCTACACCTTC.

V usage is TRBV15 and J usage is TRBJ2-5; 7 nucleotides match TRBD1. The CDR3 covers 13 residues. The germline V gene encodes CDR1 LNHNV and CDR2 YYDKDF (reference sequence). V shed 9 bases, J shed 5 bases, and the junction held 9 bases outside the gene matches. CDR3 sequence (DNA): TGTGCCACTCGCCGGGACAGTTTGGAGACCCAGTACTTC. Protein: CATRRDSLETQYF.

The chain has TRBV6-6 and TRBJ1-1; D remains ambiguous. Germline V gives CDR1 MNHNY, CDR2 SVGAGI (reference sequence). V was cut by 0 bases and J by 4 bases, with 9 bases left in between. The CDR3 runs 14 residues. CDR3 region: CASSYSMGGTEAFF. CDR3 bases: TGTGCCAGCAGTTACTCGATGGGAGGCACTGAAGCTTTCTTT.

V usage is TRBV4-1 and J usage is TRBJ2-7; D is perhaps TRBD1 (5 bases). The CDR3 is made up of 14 amino acids. V was shortened by 4 bases and J by 2 bases, with 12 bases between the two germline ends. Germline CDR1 MGHRA, CDR2 YSYEKL. For the CDR3, the DNA is TGCGCCAGCAGCCCCCTGGGCAGGGCCTACGAGCAGTACTTC. Encoded protein: CASSPLGRAYEQYF.

V and J are TRBV6-1 and TRBJ1-1, with 8 bases that match TRBD1. This CDR3 has 15 residues. Germline values: CDR1 MNHNS, CDR2 SASEGT. V lost 2 bases and J lost 3; bases outside the gene matches: 5. The CDR3: CASSETGQGYTEAFF. The CDR3 nucleotides are TGTGCCAGCAGTGAAACCGGACAGGGCTACACTGAAGCTTTCTTT.

This clone showed up just once. The gene calls are TRBV27 and TRBJ1-1; 9 bases agree with TRBD1. The CDR3 runs 15 residues. Germline CDR1 and CDR2: MNHEY and SMNVEV (reference sequence). Unmatched junction bases numbered 9, after V lost 5 bases and J lost 5 bases. The CDR3 coding sequence is TGTGCCAGCAGTATATGGACAGGGGAGGGTACTGAAGCTTTCTTT. Residues: CASSIWTGEGTEAFF.